The present T cell receptor (beta chain) was sequenced within a study of shared clonotypes between healthy human individuals. Naive CD8 cells were CD45RO-negative, positively selected for CCR7, excluding terminally differentiated effector memory CD45RA+ cells. V lost 0 bases, J lost 3 bases, and 9 bases lay in between. The germline V gene encodes CDR1 MNHEY and CDR2 SVGAGI. This CDR3 region has 14 residues. Assay: immunoSEQ multiplex PCR; the TCRdb copy retains only in-frame clones and omits some. The top ten clones hold roughly 1.1% of a sample with some 2,000,000 clones, over 85% of them seen once.

Input material: naive CD8+ T cells sorted from blood. This TCR derives from a man younger than 35 in good health. V gene TRBV6-5 combines with J gene TRBJ2-7; D ambiguous. The CDR3 DNA is TGTGCCAGCAGTTACTCAGAAGGGAACTACGAGCAGTACTTC. This gives the protein CASSYSEGNYEQYF.